The clone carrying this T cell receptor (beta chain) was counted between two and nine times. Its antigen remains unidentified. This sample also contains other DNA sequences that code for the same CDR3. This entry belongs to a study of shared clonotypes between healthy human individuals. Study-level points and caveats: The low donor count limited represented genetic and exposure-history diversity.

Assay: immunoSEQ multiplex PCR; the TCRdb copy retains only in-frame clones and omits some. The profile shows a few million clones, 85% to 95% of them singletons. The split of CD4+ cells yielded CD45RA+ naive and CD45RA-negative memory subsets. The CDR3 totals 14 residues. Germline CDR1 and CDR2: SGDLS and YYNGEE. V lost 0 bases, J lost 3 bases, and 7 bases lay in between. This chain uses TRBV9 with TRBJ1-5; D is unresolved. Sequencing was performed on naive CD4+ T cells from PBMCs. Subset here: CD45RA+ positively selected. This sequence originates from a man between 18 and 29 years old in good health. Some clones in this sample may be carry-over from other donors' samples. CDR3 sequence: CASSVGQFNQPQHF. CDR3 DNA sequence: TGTGCCAGCAGCGTAGGGCAATTCAATCAGCCCCAGCATTTT. Full variable domain (outside the CDR3, taken from reference TRBV9 and TRBJ1-5): DSGVTQTPKHLITATGQRVTLRCSPRSGDLSVYWYQQSLDQGLQFLIQYYNGEERAKGNILERFSAQQFPDLHSELNLSSLELGDSALYFCASSVGQFNQPQHFGDGTRLSIL.